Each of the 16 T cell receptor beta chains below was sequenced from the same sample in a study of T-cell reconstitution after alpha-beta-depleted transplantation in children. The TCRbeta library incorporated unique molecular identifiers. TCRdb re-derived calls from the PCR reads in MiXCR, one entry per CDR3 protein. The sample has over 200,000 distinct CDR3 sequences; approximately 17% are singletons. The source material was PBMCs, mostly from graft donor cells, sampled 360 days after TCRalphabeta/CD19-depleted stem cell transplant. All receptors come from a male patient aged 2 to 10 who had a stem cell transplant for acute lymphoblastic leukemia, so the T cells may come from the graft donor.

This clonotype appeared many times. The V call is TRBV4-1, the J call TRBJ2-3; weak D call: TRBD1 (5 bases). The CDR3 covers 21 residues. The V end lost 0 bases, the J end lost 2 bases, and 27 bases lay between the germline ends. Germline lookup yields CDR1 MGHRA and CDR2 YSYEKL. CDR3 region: CASSQDPWQGHLVGSTDTQYF. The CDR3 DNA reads TGCGCCAGCAGCCAAGATCCTTGGCAGGGCCACCTGGTCGGGTCCACAGATACGCAGTATTTT.

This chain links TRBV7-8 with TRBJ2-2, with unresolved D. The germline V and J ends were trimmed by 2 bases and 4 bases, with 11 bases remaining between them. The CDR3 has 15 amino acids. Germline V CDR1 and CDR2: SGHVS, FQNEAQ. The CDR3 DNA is TGTGCCAGCAGCTTATTAGGTCGAGGCACCGGGGAGCTGTTTTTT. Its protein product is CASSLLGRGTGELFF. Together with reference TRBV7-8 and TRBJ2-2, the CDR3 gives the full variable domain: GAGVSQSPRYKVAKRGQDVALRCDPISGHVSLFWYQQALGQGPEFLTYFQNEAQLDKSGLPSDRFFAERPEGSVSTLKIQRTQQEDSAVYLCASSLLGRGTGELFFGEGSRLTVL.

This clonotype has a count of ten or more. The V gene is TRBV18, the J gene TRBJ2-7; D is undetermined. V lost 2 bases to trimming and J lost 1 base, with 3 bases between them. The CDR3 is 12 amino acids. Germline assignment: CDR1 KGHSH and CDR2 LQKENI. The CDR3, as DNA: TGTGCCAGCTCACCAAGTTCCTACGAGCAGTACTTC. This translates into CASSPSSYEQYF.

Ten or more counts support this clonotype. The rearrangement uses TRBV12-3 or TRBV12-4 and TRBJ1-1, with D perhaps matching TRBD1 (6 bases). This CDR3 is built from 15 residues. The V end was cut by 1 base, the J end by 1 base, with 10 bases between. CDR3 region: CASSLGPGQNTEAFF. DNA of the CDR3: TGTGCCAGCAGTTTAGGTCCGGGACAGAACACTGAAGCTTTCTTT.

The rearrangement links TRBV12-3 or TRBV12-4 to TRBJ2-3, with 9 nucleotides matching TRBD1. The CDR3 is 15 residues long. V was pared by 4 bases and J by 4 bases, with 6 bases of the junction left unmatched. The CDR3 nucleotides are TGTGCCAGCAGTTCACAGGGGGCTTCTGCAGATACGCAGTATTTT. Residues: CASSSQGASADTQYF.

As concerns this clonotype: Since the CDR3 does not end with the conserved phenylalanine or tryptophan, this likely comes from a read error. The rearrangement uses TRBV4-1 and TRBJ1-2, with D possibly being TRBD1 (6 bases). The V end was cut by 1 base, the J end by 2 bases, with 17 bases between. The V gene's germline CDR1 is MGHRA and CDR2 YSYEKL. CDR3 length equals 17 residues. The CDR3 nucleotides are TGCGCCAGCAGCCAAGTGGGTCAGGGGATGAAGAACTATGGCTACACCTAC. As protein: CASSQVGQGMKNYGYTY.

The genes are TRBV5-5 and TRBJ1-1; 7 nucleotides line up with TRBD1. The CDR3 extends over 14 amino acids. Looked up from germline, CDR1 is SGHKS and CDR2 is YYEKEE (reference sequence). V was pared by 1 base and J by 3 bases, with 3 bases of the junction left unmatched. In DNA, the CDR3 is TGTGCCAGCAGCTTGATCAGGGGGGACACTGAAGCTTTCTTT. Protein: CASSLIRGDTEAFF.

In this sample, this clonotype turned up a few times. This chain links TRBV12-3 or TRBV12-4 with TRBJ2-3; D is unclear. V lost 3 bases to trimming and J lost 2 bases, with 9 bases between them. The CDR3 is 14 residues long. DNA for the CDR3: TGTGCCAGCAGTTTTGGCCACACCACAGATACGCAGTATTTT. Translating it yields CASSFGHTTDTQYF.

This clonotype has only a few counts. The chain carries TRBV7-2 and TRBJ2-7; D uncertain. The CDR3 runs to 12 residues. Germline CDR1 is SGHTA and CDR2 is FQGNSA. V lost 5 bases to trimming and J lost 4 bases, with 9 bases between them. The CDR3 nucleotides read TGTGCCAGCAGCCATTCCCCGTACGAGCAGTACTTC. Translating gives CASSHSPYEQYF.

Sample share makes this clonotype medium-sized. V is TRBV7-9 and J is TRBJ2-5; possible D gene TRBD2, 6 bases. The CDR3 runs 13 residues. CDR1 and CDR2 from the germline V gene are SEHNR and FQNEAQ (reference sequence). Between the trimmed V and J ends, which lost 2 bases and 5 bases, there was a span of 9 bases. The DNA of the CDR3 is TGTGCCAGCAGCTTATACGGGGGTGAGACCCAGTACTTC. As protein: CASSLYGGETQYF.

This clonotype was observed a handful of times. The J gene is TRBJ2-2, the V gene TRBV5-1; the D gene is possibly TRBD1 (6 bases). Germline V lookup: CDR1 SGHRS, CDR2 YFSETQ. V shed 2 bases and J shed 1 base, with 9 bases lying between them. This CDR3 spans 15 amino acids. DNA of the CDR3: TGCGCCAGCAGCTTCATACAGGGGAACACCGGGGAGCTGTTTTTT. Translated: CASSFIQGNTGELFF.

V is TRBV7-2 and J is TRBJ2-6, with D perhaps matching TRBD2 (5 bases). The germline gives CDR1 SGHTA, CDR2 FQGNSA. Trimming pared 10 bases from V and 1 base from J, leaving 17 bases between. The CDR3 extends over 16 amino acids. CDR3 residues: CATGEWKVSGANVLTF. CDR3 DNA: TGTGCCACCGGGGAATGGAAGGTTTCTGGGGCCAACGTCCTGACTTTC.

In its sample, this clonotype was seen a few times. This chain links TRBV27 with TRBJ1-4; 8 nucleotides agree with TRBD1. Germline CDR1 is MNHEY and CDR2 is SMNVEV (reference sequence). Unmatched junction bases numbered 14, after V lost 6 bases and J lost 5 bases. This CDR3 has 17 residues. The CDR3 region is CASSPGQGRIGNEKLFF. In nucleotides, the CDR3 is TGTGCCAGCAGCCCTGGACAGGGCCGGATTGGAAATGAAAAACTGTTTTTT.

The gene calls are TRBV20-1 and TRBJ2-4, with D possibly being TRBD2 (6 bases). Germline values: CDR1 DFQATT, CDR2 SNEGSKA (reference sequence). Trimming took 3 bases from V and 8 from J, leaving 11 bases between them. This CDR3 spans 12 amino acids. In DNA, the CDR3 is TGCAGTGCTAGGCGGGACTTTTACATTCAGTACTTC. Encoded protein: CSARRDFYIQYF.

CDR3 bases: TGCAGCGTTGAGGACAGGCCCGTGTTTACCCAGTACTTC. This codes for CSVEDRPVFTQYF. The rearrangement links TRBV29-1 to TRBJ2-5; 7 nucleotides align to TRBD1. V shed 3 bases, J shed 8 bases, and the junction held 9 bases outside the gene matches. In germline, CDR1 is SQVTM, CDR2 ANQGSEA. The CDR3 is 13 residues long.

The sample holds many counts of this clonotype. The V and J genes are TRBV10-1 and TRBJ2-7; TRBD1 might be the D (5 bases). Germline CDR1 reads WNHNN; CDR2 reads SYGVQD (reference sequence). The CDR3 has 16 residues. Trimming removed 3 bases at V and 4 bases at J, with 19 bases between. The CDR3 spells CASSDSYRPKKYEQYF. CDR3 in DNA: TGCGCCAGCAGTGATTCGTACAGGCCAAAGAAATACGAGCAGTACTTC.